This TCR beta chain was sequenced during a study of graft-versus-host responses after intestinal transplantation. On the study more broadly: All recipients were given anti-thymocyte globulin induction, and tacrolimus and steroids were then administered for around three years. Broader study findings: Analysis identified GvH clones in recipient marrow, with some appearing first in ileum or blood.

A note on this clone: Antigen: not known.

CDR1 is MGHDK and CDR2 is SYGVNS in the germline V gene. This CDR3 comprises 17 residues. V lost 0 bases and J 1 base, leaving 15 bases between the germline ends. Here immunoSEQ multiplex PCR was the method, and the copy in TCRdb shows in-frame clones only, minus some. This table holds approximately 130,000 clones, over 85% found once. The chain links TRBV25-1 to TRBJ1-2; perhaps TRBD1 as D (6 bases). The receptor was derived from a human donor who received an intestinal transplant. This material consisted of unstimulated CD4+ T cells sorted from spleen or lymph node cells, taken before intestinal transplant. Here the CDR3 reads CASSEYTGMGGNYGYTF. CDR3 bases: TGTGCCAGCAGTGAATATACAGGGATGGGGGGTAACTATGGCTACACCTTC.